This paragraph reports one TCR beta chain. The antigen remains undetermined. This entry comes from a study of cytomegalovirus exposure and HLA in healthy donors. Study-level background: Out of about 190 million T cells, an earlier analysis found over 90 million unique TCR beta sequences in total.

In the PCR, 60 Vbeta and 13 Jbeta primers were used. As handled by the study authors: There were tens of millions of unique TCR beta chains by a later count, and approximately 10 million of them were shared. Using immunoSEQ multiplex PCR, the repertoire was profiled, and TCRdb retains in-frame clones only, with some absent. For V, J and clone size, that table is used; D and trimming come from the DNA. This repertoire shows about 130,000 clones, roughly 79% found once; its top ten account for approximately 1.7%. This CDR3 spans 16 amino acids. Trimming took off 5 bases at V and 8 bases at J, with 22 bases between the two ends. CDR1 and CDR2 from the germline V gene are SGHTA and FQGTGA. General study results and limits: A later analysis reported that several of the most significant clusters appeared to be linked to common viral pathogens, among them Epstein-Barr virus. Reportedly, HLA-A and HLA-B alleles of most subjects were accurately predicted from TCR beta.

The rearrangement uses TRBV7-3 and TRBJ2-1; tentatively, D is TRBD1 (6 bases). The origin of this receptor is a woman in her thirties or forties in good health and CMV-seronegative. The sample was PBMCs. This chain's CDR3 is CASSLLGQTFGDEQFF. The CDR3 region has the DNA TGTGCCAGCAGCCTCCTGGGACAAACGTTCGGCGATGAGCAGTTCTTC.